The 10 T cell receptor beta chains in this list originate from one sample, sequenced in a study of cytomegalovirus exposure and HLA in healthy donors (TCRdb year 2017). The method behind the library was the immunoSEQ multiplex PCR assay. A mixture of 60 forward primers for TCR Vbeta segments and 13 reverse primers for TCR Jbeta segments was used in the multiplex PCR. TCRdb took over this immuneACCESS table, retaining in-frame rearrangements with V and J assigned. Such tables are incomplete; in checked studies, under half of the missing clones stem from an unresolved V gene, and the remainder is unexplained. The sample yields more than 130,000 clones; around 81% were counted once. The ten largest clones take up 2.8% of the sample. The material sequenced was PBMCs. The receptors were sampled from a male donor in good health and CMV-seronegative.

This clone has a single count. V is TRBV7-9 and J is TRBJ2-2; 12 bases fit TRBD2. CDR1 and CDR2 (germline): SEHNR, FQNEAQ (reference sequence). The V segment lost 6 bases and the J segment 0 bases; nucleotides outside the gene matches: 5. The CDR3 is 17 residues long. Written as DNA, the CDR3 is TGTGCCAGCAGTCGACTAGCGGGGGCGACGAACACCGGGGAGCTGTTTTTT. It is translated as CASSRLAGATNTGELFF.

The rearrangement links TRBV25-1 to TRBJ1-1, with D perhaps TRBD1 (5 bases). The germline CDR1 and CDR2 sequences are MGHDK and SYGVNS. There are 12 residues in the CDR3. V was cut by 7 bases and J by 2 bases, with 8 bases left in between. The CDR3 coding sequence is TGTGCCAGCACCGGGGGTAACACTGAAGCTTTCTTT. This translates into CASTGGNTEAFF. The whole variable domain, filled in from reference TRBV25-1 and TRBJ1-1, reads EADIYQTPRYLVIGTGKKITLECSQTMGHDKMYWYQQDPGMELHLIHYSYGVNSTEKGDLSSESTVSRIRTEHFPLTLESARPSHTSQYLCASTGGNTEAFFGQGTRLTVV.

The sample holds one count of this clone. An end of the junction does not agree with germline; a read error may underlie this. The chain uses TRBV7-9 and TRBJ1-5; D gene uncertain. The CDR3 runs 14 residues. CDR1 is SEHNR and CDR2 is FQNEAQ in the germline V gene (reference sequence). The CDR3: CSSSLTNSNQPQHF. CDR3 bases: TGTTCCAGCAGCTTAACTAATAGCAATCAGCCCCAGCATTTT.

J is TRBJ2-7 and V is TRBV5-6, with no clear D. V was pared by 6 bases and J by 2 bases, with 18 bases between. There are 15 residues in the CDR3. Germline V gives CDR1 SGHDT, CDR2 YYEEEE. CDR3 loop: CASTLGILDAYEQYF. CDR3 DNA sequence: TGTGCCAGCACCCTGGGCATCCTGGATGCCTACGAGCAGTACTTC.

The V and J genes are TRBV19 and TRBJ2-1; 9 nucleotides match TRBD2. This CDR3 is 16 amino acids long. CDR1 and CDR2 (germline): LNHDA, SQIVND (reference sequence). J was trimmed by 5 bases and V by 1 base; bases with no gene match: 6. The DNA for the CDR3 is TGTGCCAGTAGTATAGGGGGCGGGAGGGCCCACAATGAGCAGTTCTTC. It is translated as CASSIGGGRAHNEQFF. Full variable domain (outside the CDR3, taken from reference TRBV19 and TRBJ2-1): DGGITQSPKYLFRKEGQNVTLSCEQNLNHDAMYWYRQDPGQGLRLIYYSQIVNDFQKGDIAEGYSVSREKKESFPLTVTSAQKNPTAFYLCASSIGGGRAHNEQFFGPGTRLTVL.

V is TRBV11-3 and J is TRBJ2-2; 7 bases are shared with TRBD2. This CDR3 has 16 amino acids. V lost 5 bases to trimming and J lost 6 bases; unmatched junction nucleotides: 12. The V gene's germline CDR1 is SGHNT and CDR2 YENEEA. CDR3: CASSPPSAGVAGELFF. The CDR3 DNA reads TGTGCCAGCAGCCCCCCGTCTGCGGGGGTCGCCGGGGAGCTGTTTTTT.

This sequence joins TRBV6-5 and TRBJ2-1; 9 bases are a match to TRBD2. Germline V gene sequence: CDR1 MNHEY, CDR2 SVGAGI. The CDR3 consists of 16 residues. V trimming: 2 bases; J trimming: 2 bases; junction bases outside the gene matches: 4. The DNA of the CDR3 is TGTGCCAGCAGTTACCTGCCTAGCGGGGCCTACAATGAGCAGTTCTTC. Translating gives CASSYLPSGAYNEQFF.

This chain connects TRBV27 to TRBJ2-7, with 7 bases identical to TRBD1. The CDR3 extends over 13 amino acids. The V gene's germline CDR1 is MNHEY and CDR2 SMNVEV (reference sequence). J lost 4 bases, V lost 6 bases, and 6 bases had no gene match. CDR3 coding DNA: TGTGCCAGCAGGCAGGGACAGAGTTACGAGCAGTACTTC. Its translation: CASRQGQSYEQYF.

Notes on this clone: The junction does not match germline at one end; this may be a read error. The chain has TRBV7-7 and TRBJ2-1, with 10 bases lining up with TRBD2. The CDR3 consists of 16 residues. The germline V gene encodes CDR1 SSHAT and CDR2 FNYEAQ (reference sequence). The CDR3 region is CASSSRAGGRLGEQFF. Written as DNA, the CDR3 is TGTGCTAGCAGCTCCCGAGCGGGGGGGCGACTCGGTGAGCAGTTCTTC.

The V and J genes are TRBV9 and TRBJ1-2; D is uncertain. The CDR3 contains 14 residues. Germline-derived CDR1 and CDR2 are SGDLS and YYNGEE. Trimming cost V 2 bases and J 5 bases, with 13 bases left between them. CDR3 DNA sequence: TGTGCCAGCAGCGTCGTAGAAACCGGGTATGGCTACACCTTC. Translating gives CASSVVETGYGYTF.